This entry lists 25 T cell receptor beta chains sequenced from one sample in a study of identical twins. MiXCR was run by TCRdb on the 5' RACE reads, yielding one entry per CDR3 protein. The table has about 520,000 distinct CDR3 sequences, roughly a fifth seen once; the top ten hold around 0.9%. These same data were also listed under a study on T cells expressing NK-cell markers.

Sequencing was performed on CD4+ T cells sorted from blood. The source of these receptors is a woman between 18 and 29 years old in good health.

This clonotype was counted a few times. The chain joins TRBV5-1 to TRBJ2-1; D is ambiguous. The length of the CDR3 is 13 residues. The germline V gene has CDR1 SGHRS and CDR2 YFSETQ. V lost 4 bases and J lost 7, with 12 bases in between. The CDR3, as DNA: TGCGCCAGCAGCGCCCGGACGCCGAATGAGCAGTTCTTC. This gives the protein CASSARTPNEQFF.

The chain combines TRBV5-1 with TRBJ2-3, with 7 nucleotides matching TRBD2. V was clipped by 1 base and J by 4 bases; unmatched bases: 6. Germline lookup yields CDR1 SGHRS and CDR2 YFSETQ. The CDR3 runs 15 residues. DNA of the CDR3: TGCGCCAGCAGCTTGCAACCAGGGAGGGCAGATACGCAGTATTTT. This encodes CASSLQPGRADTQYF.

The CDR3 is CASSLHRVMNTEAFF. As DNA, the CDR3 is TGTGCCAGCAGCCTCCACAGGGTAATGAACACTGAAGCTTTCTTT. The chain links TRBV7-9 to TRBJ1-1; maybe TRBD1 (6 bases). Per germline, CDR1 SEHNR and CDR2 FQNEAQ (reference sequence). Between the trimmed V and J ends, which lost 5 bases and 0 bases, there was a span of 13 bases. The CDR3 totals 15 residues.

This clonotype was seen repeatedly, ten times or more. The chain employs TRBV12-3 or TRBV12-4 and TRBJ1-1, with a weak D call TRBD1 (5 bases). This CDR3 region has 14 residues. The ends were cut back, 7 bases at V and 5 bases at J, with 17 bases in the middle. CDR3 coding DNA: TGTGCCAGCACCCCTCCGGGACGTCGAACTGAAGCTTTCTTT. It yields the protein CASTPPGRRTEAFF.

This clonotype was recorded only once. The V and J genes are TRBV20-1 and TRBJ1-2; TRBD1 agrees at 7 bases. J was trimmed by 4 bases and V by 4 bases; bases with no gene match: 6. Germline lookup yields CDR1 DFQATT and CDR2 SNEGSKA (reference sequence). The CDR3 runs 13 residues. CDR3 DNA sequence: TGCAGTGCTACCATGGACAGGACCTATGGCTACACCTTC. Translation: CSATMDRTYGYTF.

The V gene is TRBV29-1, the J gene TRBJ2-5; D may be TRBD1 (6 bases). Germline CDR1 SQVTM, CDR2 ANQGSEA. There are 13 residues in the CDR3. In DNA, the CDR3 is TGCGGCACTAATTTACCAGGGGAAGAGACCCAGTACTTC. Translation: CGTNLPGEETQYF.

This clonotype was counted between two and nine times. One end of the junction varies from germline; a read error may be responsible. DNA of the CDR3: TGTGCCAGCAGCCCAAGGACAGATTTTTCCTCCGAGCAGTACTTC. Protein: CASSPRTDFSSEQYF. The chain is built from TRBV9 and TRBJ2-7; D is possibly TRBD1 (6 bases). In germline, CDR1 is SGDLS, CDR2 YYNGEE. The CDR3 is 15 residues long.

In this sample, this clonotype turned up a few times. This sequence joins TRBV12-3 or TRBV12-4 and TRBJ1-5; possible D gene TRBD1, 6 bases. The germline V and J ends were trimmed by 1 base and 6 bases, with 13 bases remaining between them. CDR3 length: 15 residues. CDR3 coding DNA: TGTGCCAGCAGTTTAGAACAGGGAGGGGGTCAGCCCCAGCATTTT. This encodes CASSLEQGGGQPQHF.

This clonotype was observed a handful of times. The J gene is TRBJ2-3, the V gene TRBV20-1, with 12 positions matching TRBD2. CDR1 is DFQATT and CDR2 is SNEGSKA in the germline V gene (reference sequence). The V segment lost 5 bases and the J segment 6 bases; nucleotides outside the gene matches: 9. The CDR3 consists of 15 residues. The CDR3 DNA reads TGCAGTGCTGTGGTTACTAGCGGGAGGCCGGATACGCAGTATTTT. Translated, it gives CSAVVTSGRPDTQYF.

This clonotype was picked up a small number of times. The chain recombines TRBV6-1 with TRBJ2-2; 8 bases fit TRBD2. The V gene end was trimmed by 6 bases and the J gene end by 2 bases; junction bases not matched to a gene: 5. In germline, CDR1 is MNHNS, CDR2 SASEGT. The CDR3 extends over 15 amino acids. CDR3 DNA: TGTGCCAGCAGACCGACTAGCGCCAACACCGGGGAGCTGTTTTTT. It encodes CASRPTSANTGELFF.

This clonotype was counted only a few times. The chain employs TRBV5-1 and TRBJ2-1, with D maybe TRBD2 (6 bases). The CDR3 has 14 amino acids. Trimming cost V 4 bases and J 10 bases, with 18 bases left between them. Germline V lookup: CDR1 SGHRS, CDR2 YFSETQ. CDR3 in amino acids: CASSPTLADTEQFF. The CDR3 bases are TGCGCCAGCAGCCCCACACTAGCTGATACGGAGCAGTTCTTC.

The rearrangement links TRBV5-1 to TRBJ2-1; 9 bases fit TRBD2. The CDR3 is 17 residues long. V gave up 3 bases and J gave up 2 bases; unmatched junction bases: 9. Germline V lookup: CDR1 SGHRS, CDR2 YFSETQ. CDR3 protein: CASSWAQTSGPYNEQFF. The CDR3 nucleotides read TGCGCCAGCAGCTGGGCCCAGACTAGCGGACCCTACAATGAGCAGTTCTTC.

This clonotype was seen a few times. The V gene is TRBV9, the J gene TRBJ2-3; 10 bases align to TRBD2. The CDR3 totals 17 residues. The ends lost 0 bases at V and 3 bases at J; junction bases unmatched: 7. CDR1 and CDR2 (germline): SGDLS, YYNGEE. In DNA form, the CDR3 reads TGTGCCAGCAGCGTAGCTCCCAGCGGGAGGGCGACAGATACGCAGTATTTT. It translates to CASSVAPSGRATDTQYF. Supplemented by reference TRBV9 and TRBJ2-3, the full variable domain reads DSGVTQTPKHLITATGQRVTLRCSPRSGDLSVYWYQQSLDQGLQFLIQYYNGEERAKGNILERFSAQQFPDLHSELNLSSLELGDSALYFCASSVAPSGRATDTQYFGPGTRLTVL.

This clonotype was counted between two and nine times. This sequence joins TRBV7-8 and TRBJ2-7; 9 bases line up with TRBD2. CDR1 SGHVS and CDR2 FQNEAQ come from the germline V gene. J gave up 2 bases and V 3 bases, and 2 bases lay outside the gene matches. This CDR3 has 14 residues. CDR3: CASSLRLAAYEQYF. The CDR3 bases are TGTGCCAGCAGCTTGAGACTAGCGGCCTACGAGCAGTACTTC.

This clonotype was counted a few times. CDR3 nucleotide sequence: TGCAGCGTTGGGGGGGCCGGGCAGTACTTC. Residues: CSVGGAGQYF. The V call is TRBV29-1, the J call TRBJ2-7; D is possibly TRBD1 or TRBD2 (6 bases each). Trimming left V 4 bases short and J 9 bases short, with 10 bases between. Germline assignment: CDR1 SQVTM and CDR2 ANQGSEA. This CDR3 comprises 10 residues.

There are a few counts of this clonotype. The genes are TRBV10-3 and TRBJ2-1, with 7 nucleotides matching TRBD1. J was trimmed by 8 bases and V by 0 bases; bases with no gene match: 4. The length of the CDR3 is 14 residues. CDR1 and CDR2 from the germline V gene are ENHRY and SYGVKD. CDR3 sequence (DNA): TGTGCCATCAGTGAGTCAGGGGGCGCCTATGAGCAGTTCTTC. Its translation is CAISESGGAYEQFF.

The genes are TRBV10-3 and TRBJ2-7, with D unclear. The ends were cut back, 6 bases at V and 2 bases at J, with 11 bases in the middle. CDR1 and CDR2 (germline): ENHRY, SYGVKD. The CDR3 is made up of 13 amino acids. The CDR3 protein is CAIRITATYEQYF. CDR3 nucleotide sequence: TGTGCCATCAGAATAACAGCGACCTACGAGCAGTACTTC.

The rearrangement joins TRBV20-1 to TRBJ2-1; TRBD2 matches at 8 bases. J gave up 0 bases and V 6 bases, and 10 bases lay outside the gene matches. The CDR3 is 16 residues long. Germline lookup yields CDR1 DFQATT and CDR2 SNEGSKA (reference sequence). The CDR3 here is CSAPNSGTSSYNEQFF. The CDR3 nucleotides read TGCAGTGCCCCTAATAGCGGGACGAGCTCCTACAATGAGCAGTTCTTC.

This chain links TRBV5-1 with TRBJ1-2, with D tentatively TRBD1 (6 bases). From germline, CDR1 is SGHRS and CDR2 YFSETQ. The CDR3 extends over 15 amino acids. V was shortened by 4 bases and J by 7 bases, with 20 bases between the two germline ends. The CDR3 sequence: CASSPSSGVWSGYTF. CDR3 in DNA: TGCGCCAGCAGCCCCTCTTCAGGGGTCTGGAGTGGCTACACCTTC.

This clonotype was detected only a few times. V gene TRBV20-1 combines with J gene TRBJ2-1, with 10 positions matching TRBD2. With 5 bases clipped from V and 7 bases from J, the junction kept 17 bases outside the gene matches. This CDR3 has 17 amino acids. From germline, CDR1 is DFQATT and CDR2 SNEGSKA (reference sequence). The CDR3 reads CSAPQASGSSIRNEQFF. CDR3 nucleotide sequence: TGCAGTGCTCCCCAGGCTAGCGGGAGTTCTATTAGGAATGAGCAGTTCTTC.

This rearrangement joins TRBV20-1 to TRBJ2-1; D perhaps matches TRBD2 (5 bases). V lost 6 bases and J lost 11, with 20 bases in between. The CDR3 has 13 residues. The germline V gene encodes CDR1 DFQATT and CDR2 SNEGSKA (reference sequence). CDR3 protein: CSAQDSTSMKQFF. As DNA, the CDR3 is TGCAGTGCCCAGGACTCTACGTCAATGAAGCAGTTCTTC.

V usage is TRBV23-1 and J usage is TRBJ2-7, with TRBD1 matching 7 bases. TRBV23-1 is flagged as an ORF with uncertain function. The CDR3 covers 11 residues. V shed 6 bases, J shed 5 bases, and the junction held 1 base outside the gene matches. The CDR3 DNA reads TGCGCCAGCAGCACAGGGGACGAGCAGTACTTC. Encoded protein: CASSTGDEQYF.

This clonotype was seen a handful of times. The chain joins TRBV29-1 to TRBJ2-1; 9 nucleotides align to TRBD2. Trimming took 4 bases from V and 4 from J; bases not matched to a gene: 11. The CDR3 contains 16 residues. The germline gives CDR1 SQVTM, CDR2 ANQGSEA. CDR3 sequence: CSVVSAGGPHYNEQFF. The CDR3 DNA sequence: TGCAGCGTTGTATCGGCGGGAGGGCCACATTACAATGAGCAGTTCTTC.

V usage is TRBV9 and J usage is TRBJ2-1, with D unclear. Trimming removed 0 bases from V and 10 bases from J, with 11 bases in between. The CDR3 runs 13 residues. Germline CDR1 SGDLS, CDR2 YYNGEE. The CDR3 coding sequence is TGTGCCAGCAGCGTAGTAAGCCTGGAAGAGCAGTTCTTC. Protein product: CASSVVSLEEQFF.

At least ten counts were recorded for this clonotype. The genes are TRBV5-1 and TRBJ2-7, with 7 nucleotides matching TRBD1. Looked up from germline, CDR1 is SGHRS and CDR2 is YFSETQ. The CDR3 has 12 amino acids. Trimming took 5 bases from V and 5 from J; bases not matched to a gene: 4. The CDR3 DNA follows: TGCGCCAGCAGTCGACAGGGCGACGAGCAGTACTTC. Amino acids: CASSRQGDEQYF.